This T cell receptor beta chain was documented in a study of blood T cell repertoires in COVID-19. Study at large: Samples representing acute and convalescent COVID-19 were sourced from the United States, Italy and Spain. Sources were T cells, B-cell-depleted T cells, or PBMCs; the material itself was cDNA or gDNA.

Germline CDR1 PRHDT, CDR2 FYEKMQ (reference sequence). The CDR3 covers 15 residues. The V gene end was trimmed by 1 base and the J gene end by 2 bases; junction bases not matched to a gene: 3. Original handling: Counts of nucleated cells, estimated from reference gene primer amplification, were obtained. Clones were read by immunoSEQ multiplex PCR, and TCRdb kept only the in-frame ones, dropping some. The D gene and trimming were derived from the DNA, and the V and J assignments and clone size from that table. Of roughly 240,000 clones in the sample, around nine tenths were seen once. This clone was counted a few times.

The gene calls are TRBV13 and TRBJ1-1; 8 bases match TRBD1. Sequencing was carried out using peripheral blood. This receptor was identified in a woman between 55 and 75 years old who had recovered from COVID-19. CDR3 coding DNA: TGTGCCAGCAGCTTAGAACAGGGGGGTAACACTGAAGCTTTCTTT. Residues: CASSLEQGGNTEAFF.